This TCR beta chain stems from a study of long-term antiretroviral therapy in people with HIV (dated by TCRdb to about 2022). Regarding the complete study: The earliest samples were collected roughly a decade before the 2015 WHO recommendation for immediate ART, at a time when ART was usually postponed until CD4 counts fell. Test extractions of a monoclonal T-cell line alongside some 36 polyclonal samples showed no cross-contamination during QIAcube processing. A retrospective serial study tested whether changes in peripheral blood TRB repertoire composition and diversity were associated with ART initiation and durable HIV suppression. The cohort contributed over 150 cryopreserved PBMC samples from 25 to 35 adults with confirmed HIV infection, collected serially over a mean of approximately six years (range 1-12). Of the roughly 30 participants with HIV, approximately 11 were female.

Participants were included only if at least one PBMC sample before ART initiation and at least two post-ART samples were available. Treatment was received in the United States of America by all participants with HIV. Before DNA extraction, cryopreserved samples containing about 1-10 million PBMC were thawed and washed. At the time of the earliest PBMC sample, participants with HIV were aged between about 20 and 60 years. PBMC samples from each participant spanned 1-4 timepoints before ART initiation and 2-8 timepoints after ART initiation, with a median of 7 samples. For every participant, serial HIV viral load, CD4+ T-cell count, ART history and demographic data were obtained. A Qiagen kit on a QIAcube was used to extract genomic DNA from unsorted PBMC, with samples processed in batches of 12. Concerning this clone itself: Its antigen target is currently unknown. No base-level quality is on record; no much larger clone is a single base apart.

The immunoSEQ hsTCRB v3.0 assay was used at survey level resolution to sequence the TRB variable region. TRB sequencing targeted a depth of about 40,000-55,000 T-cell genomes per sample. An Illumina MiSeq with a v3 150-cycle kit was used to sequence the pooled TRB libraries. The authors' analysis ran thus. Analysis of repertoires was carried out in R inside a reproducible Nextflow workflow spanning QC, data transformation and analysis. LymphoSeq2, an R package for AIRR-Seq data exploration, was used to implement custom analyses. A few samples that yielded fewer than 5000 total TRB sequences were excluded, so that under 200 HIV repertoires were analyzed. Among the 180 to 200 HIV repertoires that were kept, approximately 61 were collected before ART initiation and under 150 were collected after ART initiation. Each repertoire was downsampled to 5000 TRB nucleotide sequences, and summary statistics were averaged across 100 downsampling iterations. Only TRB sequences with CDR3 regions of at least seven amino acids were retained for analysis. Diversity was measured with a Shannon entropy-derived clonality score and the Gini coefficient. Repertoire networks linked the top 5000 CDR3 amino acid sequences whenever two sequences differed by an edit distance of one. For TRB CDR3 amino acid sequences, GLIPH2 was used to predict antigen specificity groups and MHC restriction. To flag known associations with CMV, EBV, HIV or tissue antigens, CDR3 amino acid sequences were compared against VDJdb and McPAS-TCR. Pre-ART, post-ART and control groups were compared with Wilcoxon signed-rank tests and Holm-Bonferroni correction. The clones in this table, taken by TCRdb from immuneACCESS, are in-frame only. Not every clone is retained; where verified, under half of the shortfall comes from an unresolved V gene, and the cause of the rest is unknown. V and J calls and clone size come straight from that table; D and trimming were deduced from the DNA. In this sample the table shows 30,000 to 40,000 clones, around 86% of which occur a single time. The ten largest clonotypes hold around 5% of the sample.

Overall study results and their limits: Unsorted PBMC were profiled instead of sorted CD4+ and CD8+ T cells because pre-ART samples had limited cell numbers. The samples were dated from about 2003 to 2018, and the ART regimens that were used may be less effective than current ART regimens. Inferences about post-ART repertoire changes were limited because no data were available on ART adherence, viral resistance or therapy changes. Starting ART was linked to a significant rise in TRB diversity, yet even after long-term ART the diversity remained significantly lower than in transplant donor controls. At every time point, the repertoire was dominated by expanded TRB clones first identified before ART initiation, although this dominance fluctuated and, in many PLHIV, declined after ART. Because PBMC availability was limited, only the TCR beta chain was sequenced, with no alpha chain pairing. CDR3 length ranges in HIV repertoires were narrower than in controls, and network structure suggested an antigen-experienced repertoire with only a slight naive shift after ART.

There are 12 amino acids in the CDR3, from cysteine to phenylalanine inclusive. The entry retains the CDR3 DNA only, 36 bases that are in frame from base 1. V drops 6 bases and J drops 6 bases, leaving 10 bases in between. Reading the germline V gene (reference sequence) gives CDR1 MNHNY and CDR2 SVGAGI. The sequences come from unsorted PBMCs, collected 1.5 years after starting antiretroviral therapy. This sequence uses TRBV6-6 and TRBJ2-3; TRBD2 is perhaps the D gene, given 6 matching bases. The receptor's source is a man between 18 and 29 years old with HIV. The nucleotide sequence is given as TGTGCCAGCAGCCGGGACTCCGATACGCAGTATTTT. It codes for CASSRDSDTQYF.